These 21 T cell receptor beta chains share one sample of origin, sequenced in a study of blood T cell repertoires in COVID-19 (TCRdb year 2020). The library was built by means of the immunoSEQ multiplex PCR assay. TCRdb carries this immuneACCESS record with in-frame sequences only. Its versions omit some clonotypes, under half of them owing to an unresolved V gene in the studies checked, with the rest unexplained. Within this sample are about 140,000 clones, with more than 60% of them counted one time only. About 9.4% of the sample goes to the ten largest clones. Material for sequencing was peripheral blood. These receptors were obtained from a woman aged 45-60 years with active or convalescent COVID-19.

This clone was observed a single time. This chain joins TRBV30 and TRBJ1-2, with D tentatively TRBD1 (6 bases). This CDR3 comprises 12 residues. In germline, CDR1 is GTSNPN, CDR2 SVGIG (reference sequence). Trimming took 3 bases from V and 8 from J, leaving 13 bases between them. In nucleotides, the CDR3 is TGTGCCTGGAGCGGGGGGCAGTGGGGCTACACCTTC. The encoded protein is CAWSGGQWGYTF.

About this clone: The same CDR3 is also encoded by other DNA sequences in this sample. The rearrangement joins TRBV28 to TRBJ2-5, with D possibly matching TRBD2 (7 bases). V gave up 3 bases and J gave up 2 bases, with 13 bases separating them. The CDR3 covers 15 residues. Germline loops: CDR1 MDHEN, CDR2 SYDVKM. The CDR3 nucleotides read TGTGCCAGCAGTTTGACGGGGGGCGGGCAAGAGACCCAGTACTTC. Amino acid sequence: CASSLTGGGQETQYF.

Note on this clone: The junction differs from germline at one of its ends, possibly a read error. The rearrangement joins TRBV18 to TRBJ2-3; D is uncertain. The CDR3 consists of 14 residues. CDR1 is KGHSH and CDR2 is LQKENI in the germline V gene. CDR3 loop: CASSSPISTDTQYF. CDR3 coding DNA: TGTGCCAGCTCATCACCTATTAGCACAGATACGCAGTATTTT.

This clone was picked up a small number of times. The rearrangement links TRBV3-1 (or the pseudogene TRBV3-2) to TRBJ1-2; no definite D call. The CDR3 is made up of 16 amino acids. Trimming shortened V by 1 base and J by 1 base, and 13 bases separated the two germline ends. Germline V gene data show CDR1 as LGHDT and CDR2 as YNNKEL (reference sequence). The DNA of the CDR3 is TGTGCCAGCAGCCAAGTATTCCAACCTAATAACTATGGCTACACCTTC. Translating gives CASSQVFQPNNYGYTF.

The chain is built from TRBV28 and TRBJ1-2, with a possible D match to TRBD1 (6 bases). This CDR3 comprises 13 residues. Germline assignment: CDR1 MDHEN and CDR2 SYDVKM. Trimming pared 7 bases from V and 5 bases from J, leaving 14 bases between. CDR3 in amino acids: CASKGVGGYGYTF. The DNA for the CDR3 is TGTGCCAGCAAGGGGGTCGGCGGGTATGGCTACACCTTC.

This clone has just a few counts. For the CDR3, the DNA is TGTGCCACCAGTGATTCCGCCGGAGCAGGGGGTAACGAGCAGTACTTC. It codes for CATSDSAGAGGNEQYF. This sequence joins TRBV24-1 and TRBJ2-7, with TRBD1 matching 7 bases. CDR3 size: 16 residues. Trimming removed 2 bases from V and 5 bases from J; junction bases left unmatched: 11. Germline CDR1 and CDR2: KGHDR and SFDVKD.

The J gene is TRBJ1-5, the V gene TRBV19; 9 bases are a match to TRBD1. V was clipped by 7 bases and J by 9 bases; unmatched bases: 7. The CDR3 extends over 13 amino acids. CDR1 is LNHDA and CDR2 is SQIVND in the germline V gene (reference sequence). The CDR3 region is CASNSDRGLPQHF. The CDR3 DNA reads TGTGCCAGTAATTCGGACAGGGGCTTGCCCCAGCATTTT.

This clone turned up a few times. V gene TRBV19 combines with J gene TRBJ1-6, with a possible D match to TRBD1 (5 bases). V lost 5 bases to trimming and J lost 0 bases, with 8 bases between them. CDR3 length equals 15 residues. The V gene's germline CDR1 is LNHDA and CDR2 SQIVND (reference sequence). As DNA, the CDR3 is TGTGCCAGTAGTTCCAGGGCCTCCTATAATTCACCCCTCCACTTT. Residues: CASSSRASYNSPLHF.

CDR3: CASGEQGWYEQYF. The CDR3 DNA sequence: TGTGCCAGCGGAGAACAGGGGTGGTACGAGCAGTACTTC. J is TRBJ2-7 and V is TRBV2; 7 bases agree with TRBD1. The ends lost 8 bases at V and 4 bases at J; junction bases unmatched: 8. There are 13 residues in the CDR3. The V gene's germline CDR1 is SNHLY and CDR2 FYNNEI.

This clone was recorded once. The chain employs TRBV4-2 and TRBJ1-5, with TRBD1 matching 10 bases. The CDR3 covers 14 residues. The V segment lost 3 bases and the J segment 4 bases; nucleotides outside the gene matches: 0. Germline V gene sequence: CDR1 LGHNA, CDR2 YNFKEQ. The CDR3 here is CASSQDRGNQPQHF. Here the CDR3 DNA reads TGTGCCAGCAGCCAGGACAGGGGGAATCAGCCCCAGCATTTT.

J is TRBJ1-5 and V is TRBV5-5, with D possibly TRBD1 on 6 matching bases. The germline V and J ends were trimmed by 4 bases and 2 bases, with 13 bases remaining between them. Germline V lookup: CDR1 SGHKS, CDR2 YYEKEE (reference sequence). This CDR3 contains 15 residues. CDR3 sequence reads: CASSGLSGGNQPQHF. The DNA of the CDR3 is TGTGCCAGCAGCGGACTGTCAGGGGGCAATCAGCCCCAGCATTTT.

The chain carries TRBV19 and TRBJ1-2, with TRBD1 identical over 9 bases. Germline CDR1 reads LNHDA; CDR2 reads SQIVND (reference sequence). The CDR3 spans 14 residues. J lost 10 bases, V lost 5 bases, and 11 bases had no gene match. Here the CDR3 reads CASSSRTGDNDYTF. The CDR3 nucleotides are TGTGCCAGTAGTTCCCGGACAGGGGATAATGACTACACCTTC.

This clone was detected only a few times. The chain couples TRBV3-1 (or the pseudogene TRBV3-2) to TRBJ1-2, with D maybe TRBD1 (6 bases). V lost 3 bases and J lost 4, with 12 bases in between. From germline, CDR1 is LGHDT and CDR2 YNNKEL (reference sequence). The CDR3 sequence is 14 residues long. The CDR3 protein is CASSHYRVSYGYTF. CDR3 in DNA: TGTGCCAGCAGCCACTACAGGGTTTCCTATGGCTACACCTTC.

This clone was counted between two and nine times. The chain joins TRBV19 to TRBJ2-1; D unclear. This CDR3 contains 15 residues. The germline V and J ends were trimmed by 3 bases and 0 bases, with 9 bases remaining between them. CDR1 is LNHDA, CDR2 SQIVND, per germline (reference sequence). This CDR3 is CASSIGTRSYNEQFF. CDR3 in DNA: TGTGCCAGTAGTATTGGCACCCGCTCCTACAATGAGCAGTTCTTC.

This clone showed up just once. The J gene is TRBJ1-6, the V gene TRBV3-1 (or the pseudogene TRBV3-2); 7 bases line up with TRBD1. Germline V lookup: CDR1 LGHDT, CDR2 YNNKEL (reference sequence). The CDR3 contains 17 residues. V lost 4 bases to trimming and J lost 7 bases; unmatched junction nucleotides: 13. The chain's CDR3 is CASSPDRVRVRNSPLHF. The CDR3 coding sequence is TGTGCCAGCAGCCCCGACAGGGTAAGAGTCAGGAATTCACCCCTCCACTTT.

The chain couples TRBV25-1 to TRBJ1-1; TRBD1 might be the D (6 bases). V dropped 1 base and J dropped 4 bases, with 16 bases sitting between them. CDR1 and CDR2 (germline): MGHDK, SYGVNS. The CDR3 is 16 residues long. The CDR3 DNA reads as TGTGCCAGCAGTGAATCCCTAGGGGGGGGAAGCACTGAAGCTTTCTTT. It specifies CASSESLGGGSTEAFF.

This clone was seen at least ten times. The V gene is TRBV11-2, the J gene TRBJ2-7; 8 positions agree with TRBD2. There are 14 residues in the CDR3. The V gene's germline CDR1 is SGHAT and CDR2 FQNNGV. The junction had 3 bases not matched to a gene; V was cut back by 4 bases and J by 1 base. The CDR3 bases are TGTGCCAGCAGCTATCGGGGGGGGTCCTACGAGCAGTACTTC. Its protein is CASSYRGGSYEQYF.

The chain joins TRBV19 to TRBJ2-5, with 9 bases that match TRBD2. The CDR3 totals 15 residues. Germline loops: CDR1 LNHDA, CDR2 SQIVND (reference sequence). The ends lost 5 bases at V and 3 bases at J; junction bases unmatched: 7. DNA of the CDR3: TGTGCCAGTAGTCCCCGGCGGGGGGGGGAAGAGACCCAGTACTTC. Translation: CASSPRRGGEETQYF.

The rearrangement joins TRBV6-5 to TRBJ1-4, with unresolved D. This CDR3 comprises 14 residues. V was pared by 6 bases and J by 8 bases, with 16 bases between. Germline CDR1 MNHEY, CDR2 SVGAGI. The CDR3, as DNA: TGTGCCAGCAGACCTCTTTCGGGTACGGAAAAACTGTTTTTT. This gives the protein CASRPLSGTEKLFF.

The rearrangement uses TRBV3-1 (or the pseudogene TRBV3-2) and TRBJ1-2; D is possibly TRBD1 (5 bases). CDR3 length equals 20 residues. V was cut by 1 base and J by 5 bases, with 29 bases left in between. Per germline, CDR1 LGHDT and CDR2 YNNKEL (reference sequence). DNA for the CDR3: TGTGCCAGCAGCCAAGGCAGGACCTGCTCAACAGGATCCAAGAGGTATGGCTACACCTTC. It codes for CASSQGRTCSTGSKRYGYTF.

The J gene is TRBJ1-1, the V gene TRBV2; 7 bases are shared with TRBD1. The CDR3 is made up of 14 amino acids. Germline values: CDR1 SNHLY, CDR2 FYNNEI. V was pared by 6 bases and J by 4 bases, with 8 bases of the junction left unmatched. CDR3 region: CASSPKTGTTEAFF. CDR3 nucleotides: TGTGCCAGCAGCCCTAAGACAGGGACCACTGAAGCTTTCTTT.